Shown below are 7 T cell receptor beta chains from a single sample sequenced in a study of neurological immune-mediated disorders. Via MiXCR, TCRdb re-called the 5' RACE reads, giving one row per CDR3 protein. The table lists roughly 17,000 distinct CDR3 sequences, 9% to 10% of them singletons. Sequencing was done on a sample of CD8+ T cells from blood. The source is a man aged 45-60 years in good health.

This clonotype has ten or more counts. The genes are TRBV6-6 and TRBJ2-4, with D unclear. CDR1 and CDR2 from the germline V gene are MNHNY and SVGAGI (reference sequence). CDR3 length equals 16 residues. V was pared by 0 bases and J by 3 bases, with 12 bases between. CDR3 protein: CASSYSVAGGKNIQYF. In nucleotides, the CDR3 is TGTGCCAGCAGTTACTCGGTGGCAGGTGGCAAAAACATTCAGTACTTC.

The chain recombines TRBV10-3 with TRBJ2-2, with 14 bases aligning to TRBD2. With V trimmed by 5 bases and J by 6 bases, 5 bases remained unmatched. The CDR3 loop spans 16 amino acids. Germline V lookup: CDR1 ENHRY, CDR2 SYGVKD. In nucleotides, the CDR3 is TGTGCCATCAGTTTCGGACTAGCGGGAGGCTCCGGGGAGCTGTTTTTT. Translated: CAISFGLAGGSGELFF.

This clonotype has ten or more counts. The CDR3 loop reads CAWRDADYNEQFF. The CDR3, as DNA: TGTGCCTGGAGGGATGCGGATTACAATGAGCAGTTCTTC. The chain links TRBV30 to TRBJ2-1; D remains ambiguous. V was pared by 3 bases and J by 4 bases, with 10 bases between. The V gene's germline CDR1 is GTSNPN and CDR2 SVGIG (reference sequence). The CDR3 is 13 residues long. The entire variable domain, with the rest obtained from reference TRBV30 and TRBJ2-1, is as follows: SQTIHQWPATLVQPVGSPLSLECTVEGTSNPNLYWYRQAAGRGLQLLFYSVGIGQISSEVPQNLSASRPQDRQFILSSKKLLLSDSGFYLCAWRDADYNEQFFGPGTRLTVL.

This clonotype was seen repeatedly, ten times or more. The chain has TRBV7-8 and TRBJ2-7; TRBD1 is a possible D gene (7 bases). The CDR3 extends over 20 amino acids. The ends were cut back, 4 bases at V and 0 bases at J, with 28 bases in the middle. Per germline, CDR1 SGHVS and CDR2 FQNEAQ. DNA of the CDR3: TGTGCCAGCAGCTACTCCCGGGACAGCCTTGAGCGGGTACTCTCCTACGAGCAGTACTTC. Its protein product is CASSYSRDSLERVLSYEQYF.

This clonotype was seen many times. V gene TRBV4-3 combines with J gene TRBJ2-3, with 8 bases fitting TRBD1. CDR3 length equals 14 residues. V was pared by 4 bases and J by 5 bases, with 5 bases of the junction left unmatched. CDR1 and CDR2 (germline): LGHNA, YSLEER. CDR3 DNA: TGCGCCAGCAGCCCGGACAGGGCTGGAGATACGCAGTATTTT. This sequence encodes CASSPDRAGDTQYF.

The table lists this clonotype with many counts. V gene TRBV20-1 combines with J gene TRBJ2-1, with a tentative D call TRBD1 (6 bases). This CDR3 has 14 residues. Germline lookup yields CDR1 DFQATT and CDR2 SNEGSKA (reference sequence). The ends were cut back, 0 bases at V and 5 bases at J, with 11 bases in the middle. The CDR3 region is CSAREGTPHNEQFF. The CDR3 region has the DNA TGCAGTGCTAGAGAGGGGACACCACACAATGAGCAGTTCTTC.

The chain is built from TRBV19 and TRBJ1-5, with D possibly TRBD1 on 6 matching bases. Trimming shortened V by 5 bases and J by 0 bases, and 11 bases separated the two germline ends. CDR1 is LNHDA and CDR2 is SQIVND in the germline V gene (reference sequence). This CDR3 spans 15 amino acids. CDR3 DNA sequence: TGTGCCAGTAGTCTCCGACAGGATAGCAATCAGCCCCAGCATTTT. Translating gives CASSLRQDSNQPQHF.